These T cell receptor beta chains were read from a single sample in a study of cytomegalovirus exposure and HLA in healthy donors. Sequencing was performed with immunoSEQ multiplex PCR; in TCRdb, only in-frame clones are kept and a portion is missing. This sample yields roughly 100,000 clones, of which 55% to 80% are seen a single time; about 4.5% belongs to the top ten. Sequencing was performed on PBMCs. Source of these receptors: a human donor in good health. Each CDR3 is given with its conserved first and last residue. The D gene is left open where the match is weak. A clone size is listed for some rows: how often the clone was seen (once, few, many), or a class if it is expanded.

cdr3_nt: TGTGCCAGCAGTCCGCGGGGGTGGTACCAAGAGACCCAGTACTTC; cdr3_aa: CASSPRGWYQETQYF; clone_size: -; j_call: TRBJ2-5; d_call: TRBD2; v_call: TRBV28
cdr3_nt: TGTGCCAGCAGCCCTGGACTAGCGGATGAGACCCAGTACTTC; cdr3_aa: CASSPGLADETQYF; clone_size: few; j_call: TRBJ2-5; d_call: TRBD2; v_call: TRBV7-3
cdr3_nt: TGTGCCAGCAGTTTCTTTAGTAGGAGATTCTACGAGCAGTACTTC; cdr3_aa: CASSFFSRRFYEQYF; clone_size: -; j_call: TRBJ2-7; d_call: -; v_call: TRBV28
cdr3_nt: TGTGCCAGCAGTATGTTACAGGGGAACCAAGAGACCCAGTACTTC; cdr3_aa: CASSMLQGNQETQYF; clone_size: few; j_call: TRBJ2-5; d_call: TRBD1; v_call: TRBV4-2
cdr3_nt: TGTGCCAGCAGCGCGACCGGGACAGAGATCTACGAGCAGTACTTC; cdr3_aa: CASSATGTEIYEQYF; clone_size: -; j_call: TRBJ2-7; d_call: TRBD1; v_call: TRBV9
cdr3_nt: TGTGCCAGCAGCAGAAACAGGGGAAAGTGGGAAAAACTGTTTTTT; cdr3_aa: CASSRNRGKWEKLFF; clone_size: -; j_call: TRBJ1-4; d_call: TRBD1; v_call: TRBV7-8
cdr3_nt: TGCGCCAGCAGCGAGGGGGCTGGACAGGGGTTCTACGAGCAGTACTTC; cdr3_aa: CASSEGAGQGFYEQYF; clone_size: -; j_call: TRBJ2-7; d_call: TRBD1; v_call: TRBV5-1
cdr3_nt: TGCAGCGTTGTTGAGGGGGCCATCACAGATACGCAGTATTTT; cdr3_aa: CSVVEGAITDTQYF; clone_size: -; j_call: TRBJ2-3; d_call: TRBD1; v_call: TRBV29-1
cdr3_nt: TGTGCCAGTAGAGAACCCCGCCGACAGGGGGGCTATGGCTACACCTTC; cdr3_aa: CASREPRRQGGYGYTF; clone_size: once; j_call: TRBJ1-2; d_call: TRBD1; v_call: TRBV19
cdr3_nt: TGTGCCAGCAAGAGCGGTTGGCAGTACTTC; cdr3_aa: CASKSGWQYF; clone_size: few; j_call: TRBJ2-7; d_call: -; v_call: TRBV6-4
cdr3_nt: TGTGCCAGCAGCTCCCTGGACAGGGGCTCAACTTATGGCTACACCTTC; cdr3_aa: CASSSLDRGSTYGYTF; clone_size: -; j_call: TRBJ1-2; d_call: TRBD1; v_call: TRBV13
cdr3_nt: TGTGCCAGCAAAGCAGGGGGCGCAGGTGGCTACACCTTC; cdr3_aa: CASKAGGAGGYTF; clone_size: -; j_call: TRBJ1-2; d_call: TRBD1; v_call: TRBV28
cdr3_nt: TGTGCCAGCACGACAGGACTCCCCTCTGGAAACACCATATATTTT; cdr3_aa: CASTTGLPSGNTIYF; clone_size: -; j_call: TRBJ1-3; d_call: -; v_call: TRBV6-5
cdr3_nt: TGTGCCAGCAAAAGACAGAGCGGGAGGGCCATCGGGGAGCTGTTTTTT; cdr3_aa: CASKRQSGRAIGELFF; clone_size: few; j_call: TRBJ2-2; d_call: TRBD2; v_call: TRBV28
cdr3_nt: TGCGCCAGCAGCTTTCGGGGCGGGACAGCTCTAGCCAAAAACATTCAGTACTTC; cdr3_aa: CASSFRGGTALAKNIQYF; clone_size: -; j_call: TRBJ2-4; d_call: -; v_call: TRBV5-1
cdr3_nt: TGTGCCACCCAACCCGAGGACAGATGGGGCACTGAAGCTTTCTTT; cdr3_aa: CATQPEDRWGTEAFF; clone_size: few; j_call: TRBJ1-1; d_call: -; v_call: TRBV6-5
cdr3_nt: TGTGCCAGCAGCTTGGGACTAGCGGGAGGCTCGGAGACCCAGTACTTC; cdr3_aa: CASSLGLAGGSETQYF; clone_size: -; j_call: TRBJ2-5; d_call: TRBD2; v_call: TRBV5-6
cdr3_nt: TGCAGCGTTCTTGACTGGCCCATTCAGTACTTC; cdr3_aa: CSVLDWPIQYF; clone_size: -; j_call: TRBJ2-4; d_call: -; v_call: TRBV29-1
cdr3_nt: TGTGCCACCGCCTCGGGACAGGGGGGAAATCAGCCCCAGCATTTT; cdr3_aa: CATASGQGGNQPQHF; clone_size: -; j_call: TRBJ1-5; d_call: TRBD1; v_call: TRBV19
cdr3_nt: TGTGCCAGCAGACCGACAGGGGGCGCCCGGAATGAGCAGTTCTTC; cdr3_aa: CASRPTGGARNEQFF; clone_size: few; j_call: TRBJ2-1; d_call: TRBD1; v_call: TRBV6-4
cdr3_nt: TGTGCCACCCCCCTTACTAGCGGGGGCTACAATGAGCAGTTCTTC; cdr3_aa: CATPLTSGGYNEQFF; clone_size: -; j_call: TRBJ2-1; d_call: TRBD2; v_call: TRBV27
cdr3_nt: TGTGCCAGCAGTTTAGTAGCCAATCAGCCCCAGCATTTT; cdr3_aa: CASSLVANQPQHF; clone_size: once; j_call: TRBJ1-5; d_call: -; v_call: TRBV27
cdr3_nt: TGTGCTAGCCGCTTGGGGGTGGGCAGGGGGCCTTCGGAGACCCAGTACTTC; cdr3_aa: CASRLGVGRGPSETQYF; clone_size: -; j_call: TRBJ2-5; d_call: TRBD1; v_call: TRBV7-7
cdr3_nt: TGTGCCAGTAGTTCTACTCCAGATACGCAGTATTTT; cdr3_aa: CASSSTPDTQYF; clone_size: once; j_call: TRBJ2-3; d_call: -; v_call: TRBV19
cdr3_nt: TGTGCCAGCAGCCCACACAAGACTGGGACTGCGGGCACCCAGTACTTC; cdr3_aa: CASSPHKTGTAGTQYF; clone_size: -; j_call: TRBJ2-5; d_call: -; v_call: TRBV9
cdr3_nt: TGTGCCAGCAGCCGGACAGGGACGTTTGAGCAGTACTTC; cdr3_aa: CASSRTGTFEQYF; clone_size: -; j_call: TRBJ2-7; d_call: TRBD1; v_call: TRBV2
cdr3_nt: TGTGCCAGCAATCCGAGGGGGGGTAACTATGGCTACACCTTC; cdr3_aa: CASNPRGGNYGYTF; clone_size: -; j_call: TRBJ1-2; d_call: -; v_call: TRBV2
cdr3_nt: TGTGCCAGCAGCGTAGCGGGACAGGGGTTAGATGAGCAGTTCTTC; cdr3_aa: CASSVAGQGLDEQFF; clone_size: -; j_call: TRBJ2-1; d_call: TRBD1; v_call: TRBV9
cdr3_nt: TGTGCCACTAAGACGGGAGCCTCCTACGAGCAGTACTTC; cdr3_aa: CATKTGASYEQYF; clone_size: -; j_call: TRBJ2-7; d_call: -; v_call: TRBV2
cdr3_nt: TGTGCCAGCAGCTTAGGTAGTTCGGATGAGCAGTTCTTC; cdr3_aa: CASSLGSSDEQFF; clone_size: -; j_call: TRBJ2-1; d_call: -; v_call: TRBV7-7
cdr3_nt: TGTGCCAGTAGTTTTGCTAGCGGTGCCTACGAGCAGTACTTC; cdr3_aa: CASSFASGAYEQYF; clone_size: -; j_call: TRBJ2-7; d_call: TRBD2; v_call: TRBV19
cdr3_nt: TGTGCCAGCAGTTCGGACAGGGTTGATTCCTACGAGCAGTACTTC; cdr3_aa: CASSSDRVDSYEQYF; clone_size: -; j_call: TRBJ2-7; d_call: TRBD1; v_call: TRBV6-1
cdr3_nt: TGTGCCAGCAGCCCCTCCGGGACATTCAACACTGAAGCTTTCTTT; cdr3_aa: CASSPSGTFNTEAFF; clone_size: few; j_call: TRBJ1-1; d_call: -; v_call: TRBV7-2
cdr3_nt: TGTGCCAGCAGCCAAGACGTAGGGGGGGGGACGCAGTATTTT; cdr3_aa: CASSQDVGGGTQYF; clone_size: -; j_call: TRBJ2-3; d_call: -; v_call: TRBV4-2
cdr3_nt: TGTGCCAGCCGGACAGGGGGCGGAGAGACCCAGTACTTC; cdr3_aa: CASRTGGGETQYF; clone_size: -; j_call: TRBJ2-5; d_call: TRBD1; v_call: TRBV2
cdr3_nt: TGTGCCAGCAGCCGCACCGGGACTAGCGGGCCCCCAGATACGCAGTATTTT; cdr3_aa: CASSRTGTSGPPDTQYF; clone_size: -; j_call: TRBJ2-3; d_call: TRBD2; v_call: TRBV14
cdr3_nt: TGCGCCAGCAGCCGAGGGACAGGGGGCAGCTATGGCTACACCTTC; cdr3_aa: CASSRGTGGSYGYTF; clone_size: few; j_call: TRBJ1-2; d_call: TRBD1; v_call: TRBV5-1
cdr3_nt: TGTGCCAGCTGTCGGGAACACTCAACTAATGAAAAACTGTTTTTT; cdr3_aa: CASCREHSTNEKLFF; clone_size: -; j_call: TRBJ1-4; d_call: -; v_call: TRBV6-1
cdr3_nt: TGTGCCAGCTCACCACCGACTGACCGGGCAGGGGCTTTCTTT; cdr3_aa: CASSPPTDRAGAFF; clone_size: -; j_call: TRBJ1-1; d_call: -; v_call: TRBV18
cdr3_nt: TGTGCCAGCAGTGAAGCCCTTTACAATGAGCAGTTCTTC; cdr3_aa: CASSEALYNEQFF; clone_size: -; j_call: TRBJ2-1; d_call: -; v_call: TRBV2
cdr3_nt: TGTGCCATCAGTGAGTCGGCTAGCGGGATTAGCACAGATACGCAGTATTTT; cdr3_aa: CAISESASGISTDTQYF; clone_size: -; j_call: TRBJ2-3; d_call: TRBD2; v_call: TRBV10-3
cdr3_nt: TGTGCCAGTAGTAGTGGACAGGGATTTTCGAGCAATCAGCCCCAGCATTTT; cdr3_aa: CASSSGQGFSSNQPQHF; clone_size: -; j_call: TRBJ1-5; d_call: TRBD1; v_call: TRBV19
cdr3_nt: TGTGCCAGCAGTGACGGGATCTCTGGAAACACCATATATTTT; cdr3_aa: CASSDGISGNTIYF; clone_size: few; j_call: TRBJ1-3; d_call: -; v_call: TRBV6-1
cdr3_nt: TGTGCCTGGAGTGTAGCGGAGAGCTCCTACGAGCAGTACTTC; cdr3_aa: CAWSVAESSYEQYF; clone_size: -; j_call: TRBJ2-7; d_call: -; v_call: TRBV30
cdr3_nt: TGTGCCAGCAGACCCCTAGCGGATATTACTTACGGCACAGATACGCAGTATTTT; cdr3_aa: CASRPLADITYGTDTQYF; clone_size: -; j_call: TRBJ2-3; d_call: TRBD2; v_call: TRBV11-2
cdr3_nt: TGCGCCAGCAGCCGAATTCTAGCGGAAGACTCCTACGAGCAGTACTTC; cdr3_aa: CASSRILAEDSYEQYF; clone_size: -; j_call: TRBJ2-7; d_call: TRBD2; v_call: TRBV4-1
cdr3_nt: TGTGCCAGCCGAACTGGACAGGGTGGAAACTATGGCTACACCTTC; cdr3_aa: CASRTGQGGNYGYTF; clone_size: -; j_call: TRBJ1-2; d_call: TRBD1; v_call: TRBV2
cdr3_nt: TGTGCCAGCAGCATAATAACAGGGAGGGCAGATACGCAGTATTTT; cdr3_aa: CASSIITGRADTQYF; clone_size: -; j_call: TRBJ2-3; d_call: -; v_call: TRBV5-4
cdr3_nt: TGTGCCAGCAGTTCCCCGGGGGCAACTAATGAAAAACTGTTTTTT; cdr3_aa: CASSSPGATNEKLFF; clone_size: -; j_call: TRBJ1-4; d_call: -; v_call: TRBV28